One T cell receptor beta chain is described in this entry. No antigen is known for it. The germline V gene (reference sequence) provides CDR1 LGHDT and CDR2 YNNKEL. From the cysteine through the phenylalanine, the CDR3 covers 14 amino acids. DNA was not recorded. Sequencing instrument: Illumina HiSeq 2000. TCR beta cDNA libraries were made by 5'RACE template switching that added a universal primer site and unique molecular identifiers. Synthesis of cDNA was primed from the TCR beta constant segment and was followed by two consecutive PCR amplification steps. Per the original workflow: MIGEC handled demultiplexing of the reads and grouping by UMI, while MiTCR was used to assemble and quantify clonotypes. Only TCR cDNA sequences supported by at least two reads were kept to exclude erroneous sequences. The tcR package was used for downstream repertoire analysis, and clonotypes were matched between fractions using CDR3 nucleotide sequence together with V segment. VDJmatch was used to annotate antigen specificity against VDJdb, with one amino acid substitution in CDR3 permitted. The reads, reprocessed by TCRdb, yield one row per CDR3 protein sequence and no DNA. The V and J calls were not made by the authors but by TCRdb's processing. For this sample, the table gives 250,000 or so distinct CDR3 sequences. Together, the top ten hold 4% to 5% of the sample.

These data belong to a study of T cells expressing NK-cell markers (dated by TCRdb to 2019 to 2021). Notes on the research overall: Eight or nine donors provided sorted CD3+CD56+NKG2C+, CD3+CD56+NKG2C- and CD3+CD56-NKG2C+ T-cell subsets, whose TCR beta-chain repertoires were profiled. Seven of the eight sequenced donors were HCMV-seropositive and one was HCMV-seronegative. Randomly selected healthy volunteers, three men and five women, were used as the eight sequenced donors. The libraries were sequenced on Illumina HiSeq 2000/2500, MiSeq or NextSeq, producing 2 x 150 bp reads. Study-level results and caveats: Whether the expanded NKG2C-expressing T cell clones were specific for HCMV antigens was left unclear. For several donors, the dominant CD3+CD56+NKG2C+ clonotypes were among the top 10 CD8+ clonotypes and accounted for 1.0-7.0% of CD8+ T cells. Those dominant clonotypes were again the most abundant among CD3+CD56-NKG2C+ cells in four donors, at about 25-60.1%.

HCMV-specific IgG was detected in serum with a commercial ELISA kit to determine HCMV serostatus. Peripheral blood mononuclear cells were isolated from blood by Ficoll density gradient centrifugation. The chain was built from TRBV3-1 and TRBJ1-2. Sequencing was done on a sample of blood T cells: a sorted CD56 or NKG2C T cell subset, CD4+ or CD8+ T cells, or bulk PBMC T cells (not recorded which). The TCR comes from a woman aged 18 to 75 in good health. CDR3 region: CASSPHEGPDGYTF.